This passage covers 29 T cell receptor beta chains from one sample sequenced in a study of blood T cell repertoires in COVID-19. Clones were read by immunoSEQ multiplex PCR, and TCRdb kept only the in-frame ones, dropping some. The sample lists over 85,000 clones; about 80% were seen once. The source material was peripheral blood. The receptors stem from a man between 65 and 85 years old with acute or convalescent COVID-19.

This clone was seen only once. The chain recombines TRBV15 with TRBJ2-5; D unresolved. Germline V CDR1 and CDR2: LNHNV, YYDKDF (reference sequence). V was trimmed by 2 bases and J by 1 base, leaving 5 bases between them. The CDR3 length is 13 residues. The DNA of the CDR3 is TGTGCCACCAGCAGACGTTCCCAAGAGACCCAGTACTTC. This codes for CATSRRSQETQYF.

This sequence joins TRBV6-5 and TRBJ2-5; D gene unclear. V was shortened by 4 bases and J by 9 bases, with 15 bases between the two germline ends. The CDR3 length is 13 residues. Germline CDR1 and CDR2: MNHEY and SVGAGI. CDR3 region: CASSSTLLGAQYF. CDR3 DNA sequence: TGTGCCAGCAGTTCTACATTGCTCGGAGCCCAGTACTTC.

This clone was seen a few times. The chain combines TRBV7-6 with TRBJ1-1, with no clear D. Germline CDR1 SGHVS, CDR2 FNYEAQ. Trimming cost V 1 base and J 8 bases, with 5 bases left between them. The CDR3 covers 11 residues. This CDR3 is CASSLGGEAFF. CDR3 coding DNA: TGTGCCAGCAGCTTAGGCGGGGAAGCTTTCTTT. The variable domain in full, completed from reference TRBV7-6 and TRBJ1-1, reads GAGVSQSPRYKVTKRGQDVALRCDPISGHVSLYWYRQALGQGPEFLTYFNYEAQQDKSGLPNDRFSAERPEGSISTLTIQRTEQRDSAMYRCASSLGGEAFFGQGTRLTVV.

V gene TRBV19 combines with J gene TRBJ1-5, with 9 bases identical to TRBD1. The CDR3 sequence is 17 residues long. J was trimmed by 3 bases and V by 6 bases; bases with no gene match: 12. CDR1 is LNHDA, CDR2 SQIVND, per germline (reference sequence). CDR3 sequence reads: CASSRRVGQGNNQPQHF. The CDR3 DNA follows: TGTGCCAGTAGCCGGCGAGTCGGACAGGGGAACAATCAGCCCCAGCATTTT.

CDR3 nucleotides: TGCGCCAGCAGCCAAGGAATAGGGGTTTACGAGCAGTACTTC. This sequence encodes CASSQGIGVYEQYF. V gene TRBV4-3 combines with J gene TRBJ2-7; tentative D call: TRBD1 (5 bases). The V end was cut by 1 base, the J end by 4 bases, with 11 bases between. Looked up from germline, CDR1 is LGHNA and CDR2 is YSLEER. The CDR3 consists of 14 residues.

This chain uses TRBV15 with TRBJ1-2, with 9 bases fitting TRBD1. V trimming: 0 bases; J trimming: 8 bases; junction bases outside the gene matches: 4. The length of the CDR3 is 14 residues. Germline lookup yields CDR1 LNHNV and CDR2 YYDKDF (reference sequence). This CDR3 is CATSREGTGNGYTF. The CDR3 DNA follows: TGTGCCACCAGCAGAGAGGGGACAGGGAACGGCTACACCTTC.

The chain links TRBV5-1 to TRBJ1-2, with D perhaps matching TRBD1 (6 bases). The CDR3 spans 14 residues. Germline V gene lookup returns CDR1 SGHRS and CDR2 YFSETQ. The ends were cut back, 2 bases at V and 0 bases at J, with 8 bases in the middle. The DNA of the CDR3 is TGCGCCAGCAGCTTAGGGGGGGCTAACTATGGCTACACCTTC. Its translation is CASSLGGANYGYTF.

CDR3 loop: CASSPGLAGTYNEQFF. CDR3 nucleotides: TGTGCCAGCTCACCCGGACTAGCGGGAACCTACAATGAGCAGTTCTTC. The gene calls are TRBV18 and TRBJ2-1, with 12 bases lining up with TRBD2. The germline V gene encodes CDR1 KGHSH and CDR2 LQKENI. The V segment lost 3 bases and the J segment 2 bases; nucleotides outside the gene matches: 2. This CDR3 spans 16 amino acids.

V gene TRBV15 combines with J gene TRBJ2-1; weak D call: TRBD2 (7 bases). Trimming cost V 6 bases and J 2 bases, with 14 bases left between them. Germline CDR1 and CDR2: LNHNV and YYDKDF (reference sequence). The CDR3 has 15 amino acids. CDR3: CATRRGLEAYNEQFF. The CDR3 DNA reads TGTGCCACCAGGCGGGGGCTGGAGGCCTACAATGAGCAGTTCTTC.

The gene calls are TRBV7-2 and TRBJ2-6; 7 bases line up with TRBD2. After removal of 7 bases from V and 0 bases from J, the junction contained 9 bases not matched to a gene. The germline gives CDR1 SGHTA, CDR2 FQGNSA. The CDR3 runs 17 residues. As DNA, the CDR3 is TGTGCCAGCACTGGGGACTACCGAACCTCTGGGGCCAACGTCCTGACTTTC. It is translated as CASTGDYRTSGANVLTF.

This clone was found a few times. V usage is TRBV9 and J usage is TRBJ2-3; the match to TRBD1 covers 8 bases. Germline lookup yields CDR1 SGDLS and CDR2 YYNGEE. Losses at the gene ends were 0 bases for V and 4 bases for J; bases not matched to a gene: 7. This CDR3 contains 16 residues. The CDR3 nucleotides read TGTGCCAGCAGCGTAGAGCCAGGGGGCCGAGCAGATACGCAGTATTTT. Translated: CASSVEPGGRADTQYF. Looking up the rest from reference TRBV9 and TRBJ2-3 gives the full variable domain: DSGVTQTPKHLITATGQRVTLRCSPRSGDLSVYWYQQSLDQGLQFLIQYYNGEERAKGNILERFSAQQFPDLHSELNLSSLELGDSALYFCASSVEPGGRADTQYFGPGTRLTVL.

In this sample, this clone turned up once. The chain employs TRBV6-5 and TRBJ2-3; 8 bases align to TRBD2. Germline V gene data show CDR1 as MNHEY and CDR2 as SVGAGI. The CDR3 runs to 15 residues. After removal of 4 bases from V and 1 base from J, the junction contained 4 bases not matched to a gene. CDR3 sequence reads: CASSWTSPGTDTQYF. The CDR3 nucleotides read TGTGCCAGCAGTTGGACTAGCCCCGGCACAGATACGCAGTATTTT.

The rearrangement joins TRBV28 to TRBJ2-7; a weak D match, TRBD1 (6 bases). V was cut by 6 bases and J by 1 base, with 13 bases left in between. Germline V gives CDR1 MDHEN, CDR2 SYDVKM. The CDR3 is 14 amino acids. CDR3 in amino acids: CASSPPDRSYEQYF. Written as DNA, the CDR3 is TGTGCCAGCAGCCCCCCGGACAGATCCTACGAGCAGTACTTC.

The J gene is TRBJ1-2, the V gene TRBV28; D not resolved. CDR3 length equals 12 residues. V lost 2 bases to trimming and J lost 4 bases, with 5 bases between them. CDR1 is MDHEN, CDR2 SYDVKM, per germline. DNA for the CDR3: TGTGCCAGCAGTTTAAACAGCTATGGCTACACCTTC. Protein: CASSLNSYGYTF.

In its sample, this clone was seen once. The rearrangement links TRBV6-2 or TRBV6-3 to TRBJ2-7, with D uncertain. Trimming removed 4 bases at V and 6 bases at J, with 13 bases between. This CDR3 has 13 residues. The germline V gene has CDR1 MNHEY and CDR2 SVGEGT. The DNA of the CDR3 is TGTGCCAGCAGTTCCTCGATTACAGCCGAGCAGTACTTC. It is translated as CASSSSITAEQYF.

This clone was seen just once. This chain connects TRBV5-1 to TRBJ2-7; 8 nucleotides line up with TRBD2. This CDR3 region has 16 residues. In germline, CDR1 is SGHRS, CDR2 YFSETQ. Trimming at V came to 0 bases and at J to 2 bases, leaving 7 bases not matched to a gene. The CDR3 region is CASSLVSSGGTYEQYF. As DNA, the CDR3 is TGCGCCAGCAGCTTGGTTTCCAGCGGGGGTACCTACGAGCAGTACTTC.

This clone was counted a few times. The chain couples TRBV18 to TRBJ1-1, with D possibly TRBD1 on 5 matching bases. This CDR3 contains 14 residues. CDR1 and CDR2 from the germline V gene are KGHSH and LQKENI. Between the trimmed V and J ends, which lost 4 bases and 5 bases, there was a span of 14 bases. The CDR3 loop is CASSQNAGNTEAFF. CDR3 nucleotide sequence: TGTGCCAGCTCACAAAACGCAGGGAATACTGAAGCTTTCTTT.

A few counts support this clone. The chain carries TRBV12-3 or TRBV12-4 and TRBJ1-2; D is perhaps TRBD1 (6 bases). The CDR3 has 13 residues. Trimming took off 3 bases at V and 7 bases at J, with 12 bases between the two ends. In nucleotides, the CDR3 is TGTGCCAGCAGTTTGGGGACATGGCGTGGCTACACCTTC. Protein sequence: CASSLGTWRGYTF.

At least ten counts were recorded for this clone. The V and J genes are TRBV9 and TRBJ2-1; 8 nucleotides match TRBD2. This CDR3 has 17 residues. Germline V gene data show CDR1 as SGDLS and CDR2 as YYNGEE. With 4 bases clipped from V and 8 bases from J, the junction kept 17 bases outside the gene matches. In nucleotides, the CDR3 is TGTGCCAGCAGCTCTCGGCCCGTTAGCGGGATTAACGATGAGCAGTTCTTC. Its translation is CASSSRPVSGINDEQFF.

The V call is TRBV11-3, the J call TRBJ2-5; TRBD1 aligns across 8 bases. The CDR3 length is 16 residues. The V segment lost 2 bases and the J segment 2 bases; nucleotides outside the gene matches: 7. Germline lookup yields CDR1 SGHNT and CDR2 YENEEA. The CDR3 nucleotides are TGTGCCAGCAGCTTATCGGGCACAGGGGGGCAAGAGACCCAGTACTTC. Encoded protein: CASSLSGTGGQETQYF.

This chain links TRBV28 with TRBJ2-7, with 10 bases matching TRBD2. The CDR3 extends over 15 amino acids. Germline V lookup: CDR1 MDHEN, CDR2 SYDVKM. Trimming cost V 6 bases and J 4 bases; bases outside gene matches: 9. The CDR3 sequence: CASSPPSGSWYEQYF. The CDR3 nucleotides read TGTGCCAGCAGCCCACCTAGCGGGAGTTGGTACGAGCAGTACTTC.

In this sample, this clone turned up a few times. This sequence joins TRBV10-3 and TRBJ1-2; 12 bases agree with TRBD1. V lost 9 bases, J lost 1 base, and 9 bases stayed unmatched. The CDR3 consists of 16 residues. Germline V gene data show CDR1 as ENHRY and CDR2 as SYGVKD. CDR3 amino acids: CAMAPGQGAFNYGYTF. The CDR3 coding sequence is TGTGCCATGGCACCGGGACAGGGGGCATTTAACTATGGCTACACCTTC.

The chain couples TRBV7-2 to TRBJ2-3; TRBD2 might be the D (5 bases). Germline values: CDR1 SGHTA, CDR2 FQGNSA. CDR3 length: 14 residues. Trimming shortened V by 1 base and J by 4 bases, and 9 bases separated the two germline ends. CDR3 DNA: TGTGCCAGCAGCTTAGAGGTGAGGGCAGATACGCAGTATTTT. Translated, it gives CASSLEVRADTQYF.

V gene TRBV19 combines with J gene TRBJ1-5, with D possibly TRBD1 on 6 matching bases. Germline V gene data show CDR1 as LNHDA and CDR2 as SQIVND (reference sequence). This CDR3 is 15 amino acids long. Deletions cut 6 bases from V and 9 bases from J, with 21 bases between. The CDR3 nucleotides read TGTGCCAGTAGCCAGGGGACGGCTCCTTTAGTGCCCCAGCATTTT. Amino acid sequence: CASSQGTAPLVPQHF.

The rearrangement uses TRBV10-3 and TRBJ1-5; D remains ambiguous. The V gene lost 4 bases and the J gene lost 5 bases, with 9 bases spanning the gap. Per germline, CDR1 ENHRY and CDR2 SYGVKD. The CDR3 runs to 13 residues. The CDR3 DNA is TGTGCCATCAGTGGGCAGGTAGATCAGCCCCAGCATTTT. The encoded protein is CAISGQVDQPQHF.

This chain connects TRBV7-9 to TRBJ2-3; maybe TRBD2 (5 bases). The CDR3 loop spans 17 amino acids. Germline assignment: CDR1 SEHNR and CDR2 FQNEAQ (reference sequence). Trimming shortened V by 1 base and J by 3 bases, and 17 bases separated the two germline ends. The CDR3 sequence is CASSLGVASLGTDTQYF. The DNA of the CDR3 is TGTGCCAGCAGCTTAGGGGTTGCTAGCCTAGGGACAGATACGCAGTATTTT.

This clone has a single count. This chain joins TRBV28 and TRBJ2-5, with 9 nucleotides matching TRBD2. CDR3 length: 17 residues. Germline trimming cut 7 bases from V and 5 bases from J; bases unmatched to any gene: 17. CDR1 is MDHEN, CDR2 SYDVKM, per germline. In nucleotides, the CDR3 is TGTGCCAGCATTTCCTCTAGCGGAGCGGGAGGTTACGAGACCCAGTACTTC. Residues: CASISSSGAGGYETQYF.

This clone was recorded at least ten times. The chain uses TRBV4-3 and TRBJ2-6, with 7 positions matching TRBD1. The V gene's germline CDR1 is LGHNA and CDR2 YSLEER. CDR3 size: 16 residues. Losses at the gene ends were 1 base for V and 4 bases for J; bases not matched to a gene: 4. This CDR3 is CASSQVQGEGANVLTF. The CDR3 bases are TGCGCCAGCAGCCAAGTTCAGGGGGAAGGGGCCAACGTCCTGACTTTC.

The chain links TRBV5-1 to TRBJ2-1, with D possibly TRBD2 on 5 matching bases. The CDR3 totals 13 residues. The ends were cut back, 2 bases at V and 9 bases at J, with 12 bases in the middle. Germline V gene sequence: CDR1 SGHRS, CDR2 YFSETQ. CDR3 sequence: CASSFPGSSEQFF. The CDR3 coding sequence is TGCGCCAGCAGCTTTCCGGGGAGTAGTGAGCAGTTCTTC. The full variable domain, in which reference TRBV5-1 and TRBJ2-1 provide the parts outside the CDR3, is KAGVTQTPRYLIKTRGQQVTLSCSPISGHRSVSWYQQTPGQGLQFLFEYFSETQRNKGNFPGRFSGRQFSNSRSEMNVSTLELGDSALYLCASSFPGSSEQFFGPGTRLTVL.